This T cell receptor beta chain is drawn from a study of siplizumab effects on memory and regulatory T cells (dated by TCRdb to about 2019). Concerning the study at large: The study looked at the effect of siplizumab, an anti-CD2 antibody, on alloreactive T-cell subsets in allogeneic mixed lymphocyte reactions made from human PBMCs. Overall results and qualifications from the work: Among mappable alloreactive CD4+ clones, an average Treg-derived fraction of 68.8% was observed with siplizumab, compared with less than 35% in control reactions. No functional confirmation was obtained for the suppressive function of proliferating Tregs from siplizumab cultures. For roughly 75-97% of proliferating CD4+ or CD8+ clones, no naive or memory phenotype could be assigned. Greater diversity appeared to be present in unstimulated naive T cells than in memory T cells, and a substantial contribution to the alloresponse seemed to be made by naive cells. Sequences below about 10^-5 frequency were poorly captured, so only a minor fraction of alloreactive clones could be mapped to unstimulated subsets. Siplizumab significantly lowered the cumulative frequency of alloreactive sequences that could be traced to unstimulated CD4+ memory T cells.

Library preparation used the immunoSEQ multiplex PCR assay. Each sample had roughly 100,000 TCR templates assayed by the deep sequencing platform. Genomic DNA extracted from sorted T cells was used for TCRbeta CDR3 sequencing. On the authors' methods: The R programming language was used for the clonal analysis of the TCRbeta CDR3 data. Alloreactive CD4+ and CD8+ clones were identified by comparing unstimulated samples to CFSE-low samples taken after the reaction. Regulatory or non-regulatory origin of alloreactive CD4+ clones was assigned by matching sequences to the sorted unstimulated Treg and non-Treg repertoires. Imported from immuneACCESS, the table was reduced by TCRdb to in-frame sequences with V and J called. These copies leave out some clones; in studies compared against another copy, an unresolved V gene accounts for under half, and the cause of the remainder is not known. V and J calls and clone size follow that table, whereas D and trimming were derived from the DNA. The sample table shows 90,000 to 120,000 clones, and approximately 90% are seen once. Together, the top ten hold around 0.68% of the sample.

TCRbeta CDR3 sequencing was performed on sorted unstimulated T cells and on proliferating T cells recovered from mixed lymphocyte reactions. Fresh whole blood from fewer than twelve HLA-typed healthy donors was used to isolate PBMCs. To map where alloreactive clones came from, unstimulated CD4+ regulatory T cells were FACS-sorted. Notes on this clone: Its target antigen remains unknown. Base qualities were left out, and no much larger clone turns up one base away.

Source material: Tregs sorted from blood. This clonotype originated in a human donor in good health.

The CDR3 region has the sequence CASSRGSGPYEQYF. In nucleotides, the sequence is TGTGCCAGCAGCCGCGGATCAGGCCCCTACGAGCAGTACTTC. The chain is encoded by TRBV14 joined to TRBJ2-7, with the D gene uncertain. The CDR3 contains 14 residues, cysteine and phenylalanine counted. The kept DNA is CDR3 alone, 42 bases in frame from the first base. CDR1 is given as SGHDN and CDR2 as FVKESK, both from the germline V gene. V and J lose 4 bases and 2 bases, and a span of 12 bases separates them.